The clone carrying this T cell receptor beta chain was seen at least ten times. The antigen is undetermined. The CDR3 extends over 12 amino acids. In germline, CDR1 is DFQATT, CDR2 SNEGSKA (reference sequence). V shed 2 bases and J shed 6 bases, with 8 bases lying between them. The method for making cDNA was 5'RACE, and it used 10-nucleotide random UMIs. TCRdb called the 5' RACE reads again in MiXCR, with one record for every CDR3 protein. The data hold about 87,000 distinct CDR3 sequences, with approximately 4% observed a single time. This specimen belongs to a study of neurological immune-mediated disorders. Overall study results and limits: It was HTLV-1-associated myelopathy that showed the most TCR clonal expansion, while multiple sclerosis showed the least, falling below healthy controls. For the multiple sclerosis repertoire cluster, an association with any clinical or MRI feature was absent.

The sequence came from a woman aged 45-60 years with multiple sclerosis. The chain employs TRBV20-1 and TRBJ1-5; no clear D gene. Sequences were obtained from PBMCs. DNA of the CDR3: TGCAGTGCTAGAACGGGTGGTCAGCCCCAGCATTTT. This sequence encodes CSARTGGQPQHF.